A selection of T cell receptor beta chains follows, all from one sample in a study of blood T cells in healthy people across ages. MiXCR, applied by TCRdb to the 5' RACE reads, yields one record per CDR3 protein. The data contain 750,000 to 950,000 distinct CDR3 sequences, around a quarter of them singletons. These data were likewise used in another study, on T cells of mothers and their children.

The sequenced sample consisted of blood. The receptors were gathered from a boy between 5 and 17 years old in good health. Both conserved end residues are part of each CDR3. Each record gives: V gene, D gene, clone size, J gene, CDR3 DNA, CDR3 protein. The D gene is left open where the match is weak. Size values are once, few and many counts, or a class for expanded clones, and some rows have none.

>TRBV12-3/TRBV12-4|TRBD2|NA|TRBJ2-1
TGTGCCAGCAGTTGCAGCGGGGGGGCGGATGAGCAGTTCTTC
CASSCSGGADEQFF
>TRBV4-2|NA|few|TRBJ2-5
TGTGCCAGCAGCCAACCCCTTGGGGGGACACACCAAGAGACCCAGTACTTC
CASSQPLGGTHQETQYF
>TRBV5-1|TRBD1|few|TRBJ2-7
TGCGCCAGCAGCGTGGGACAGGGGGGCGAGCAGTACTTC
CASSVGQGGEQYF
>TRBV7-9|NA|few|TRBJ2-3
TGTGCCAGCAGCTTAGGAGGGACCGCTCACTATTTT
CASSLGGTAHYF
>TRBV4-1|NA|NA|TRBJ1-5
TGCGCCAGCAGCCAGGTGGCAGGGCTGGATAGCAATCAGCCCCAGCATTTT
CASSQVAGLDSNQPQHF
>TRBV10-3|TRBD1|NA|TRBJ2-5
TGTGCCATCAGTGACCCGAGGTCGGACAGGGGCGCAAGGACCCAGTACTTC
CAISDPRSDRGARTQYF
>TRBV12-3/TRBV12-4|TRBD1|NA|TRBJ2-1
TGTGCCAGCAGTCCAAACCCCGGACAGGACTTCTACAATGAGCAGTTCTTC
CASSPNPGQDFYNEQFF
>TRBV6-5|NA|few|TRBJ1-2
TGTGCCAGCATTCTACGCCTGGGGGGGCTTAGTGGCTACACCTTC
CASILRLGGLSGYTF
>TRBV5-1|NA|NA|TRBJ2-2
TGCGCCAGCAGCCCTTCGGGACACCTAAACACCGGGGAGCTGTTTTTT
CASSPSGHLNTGELFF
>TRBV20-1|TRBD2|few|TRBJ2-3
TGCAGTCTGGGACTAGCGGTTGAAGATACGCAGTATTTT
CSLGLAVEDTQYF
>TRBV20-1|NA|NA|TRBJ1-1
TGCAGTGCTAGCCCAGGGCGTCAACCTGAAGCTTTCTTT
CSASPGRQPEAFF
>TRBV9|NA|NA|TRBJ2-5
TGTGCCAGCAGCGTAGCTGACGCGGGACAAGAGACCCAGTACTTC
CASSVADAGQETQYF
>TRBV5-1|NA|few|TRBJ1-4
TGCGCCAGCAGACGACGACCGACAACTAATGAAAAACTGTTTTTT
CASRRRPTTNEKLFF
>TRBV29-1|TRBD1|NA|TRBJ1-1
TGCAGCGGCGGACAGGTGCTGAACACTGAAGCTTTCTTT
CSGGQVLNTEAFF
>TRBV5-1|TRBD2|NA|TRBJ2-5
TGCGCCAGCAGCTCTAGGACTAGCGGAGTACAAGAGATCCAGTACTTC
CASSSRTSGVQEIQYF
>TRBV5-1|NA|NA|TRBJ2-7
TGCGCCAGCAGCTTGCAGGCTAGAGAGTGGGACGAGCAGTACTTC
CASSLQAREWDEQYF
>TRBV10-3|NA|NA|TRBJ1-2
TGTGCCATCACTGAGGGTAACTATGGCTACACCTTC
CAITEGNYGYTF
>TRBV6-5|NA|NA|TRBJ2-2
TGTGCCAGCAGTTACTCCGGGGGCACCGGGGAGCTGTTTTTT
CASSYSGGTGELFF
>TRBV29-1|NA|NA|TRBJ2-1
TGCAGCGTTGAGGTAGCCATTGGGGCCCCCTACAATGAGCAGTTCTTC
CSVEVAIGAPYNEQFF
>TRBV20-1|TRBD2|NA|TRBJ2-3
TGCAGTGCCACTAGCGGGGGGCCGCTAGATACGCAGTATTTT
CSATSGGPLDTQYF
>TRBV12-5|NA|few|TRBJ2-7
TGTGCTAGTGGTTTGTTTTGGGGGGATCTGTACTTC
CASGLFWGDLYF
>TRBV5-1|TRBD1|NA|TRBJ2-1
TGCGCCAGCAGGGGGACAGGGGGATTCAATGAGCAGTTCTTC
CASRGTGGFNEQFF
>TRBV3-1|NA|NA|TRBJ2-5
TGTGCCGCAGGACAGGAGACCCAGTACTTC
CAAGQETQYF
>TRBV20-1|NA|few|TRBJ2-2
TGCAGTGCTAGGAAGGGGGTAACCGGGGAGCTGTTTTTT
CSARKGVTGELFF
>TRBV10-3|NA|NA|TRBJ1-1
TGTGCCATCAGTGATCGGCAGGGGAACACTGAAGCTTTCTTT
CAISDRQGNTEAFF
>TRBV7-2|NA|NA|TRBJ1-1
TGTGCCAGCAGCCCCCGGCGGGGGGCGAACACTGAAGCTTTCTTT
CASSPRRGANTEAFF
>TRBV12-3/TRBV12-4|NA|NA|TRBJ1-2
TGTGCCAGCAGTCGTGGGGTAGGGAGGAACTATGGCTACACCTTC
CASSRGVGRNYGYTF
>TRBV12-3/TRBV12-4|NA|few|TRBJ2-5
TGTGCCAGCACTGACCATCTAAGGGAGCAGTACTTC
CASTDHLREQYF
>TRBV29-1|TRBD1|many|TRBJ2-5
TGCAGCGCCAGGACAGGGGAGACCCAGTACTTC
CSARTGETQYF
>TRBV6-6|NA|NA|TRBJ2-5
TGTGCCAGCAGTTACTCGAGGGGCGGGGGCGAAGAGACCCAGTACTTC
CASSYSRGGGEETQYF
>TRBV7-3|NA|few|TRBJ2-1
TGTGCCAGCAGCCGAGACTCAATTTCCTACAATGAGCAGTTCTTC
CASSRDSISYNEQFF
>TRBV25-1|TRBD1|few|TRBJ2-2
TGTGCCAGCAGTGCCAGGACAGGGGGAGACGGGGAGCTGTTTTTT
CASSARTGGDGELFF
>TRBV30|TRBD1|few|TRBJ2-7
TGTGCCTGGAGTGTGACAGGGAAGAAGCAGTACTTC
CAWSVTGKKQYF
>TRBV6-5|TRBD1|NA|TRBJ2-4
TGTGCCAGCAGTTACGTGGACAGGGTCGCCAAAAACATTCAGTACTTC
CASSYVDRVAKNIQYF
>TRBV5-6|NA|NA|TRBJ2-5
TGTGCCAGCAGCTTGGAATACCGTTCCCAACGGGAGACCCAGTACTTC
CASSLEYRSQRETQYF
>TRBV9|NA|few|TRBJ2-5
TGTGCCAGCAGCGTAGGGGTTGGGGGGACCACCCAAGAGACCCAGTACTTC
CASSVGVGGTTQETQYF
>TRBV12-3/TRBV12-4|NA|NA|TRBJ2-2
TGTGCCAGCAGTGCGACTGGAATCACCGGGGAGCTGTTTTTT
CASSATGITGELFF
>TRBV10-3|NA|NA|TRBJ1-2
TGTGCCATCAGGTCCGAGACAGGCAGCGGAGGCTACACCTTC
CAIRSETGSGGYTF
>TRBV5-5|NA|NA|TRBJ1-2
TGTGCCAGCAGCGCCGGGGCTGCATTCTATGGCTACACCTTC
CASSAGAAFYGYTF